This T cell receptor (beta chain) comes out of a study of control samples from healthy donors and cancer patients. The ends were cut back, 3 bases at V and 1 base at J, with 13 bases in the middle. The germline CDR1 and CDR2 sequences are KGHSH and LQKENI. The length of the CDR3 is 15 residues. The assay was immunoSEQ multiplex PCR, and TCRdb's table has in-frame clones only and misses some. The data show 130,000 or so clones, nearly 90% seen once. The chain has TRBV18 and TRBJ2-7, with D tentatively TRBD1 or TRBD2 (5 bases each). Specimen: blood. This receptor was identified in a man aged 45-65 years in good health. Written as DNA, the CDR3 is TGTGCCAGCTCACCCCCGGGGCCAGGGTCCTACGAGCAGTACTTC. It codes for CASSPPGPGSYEQYF.